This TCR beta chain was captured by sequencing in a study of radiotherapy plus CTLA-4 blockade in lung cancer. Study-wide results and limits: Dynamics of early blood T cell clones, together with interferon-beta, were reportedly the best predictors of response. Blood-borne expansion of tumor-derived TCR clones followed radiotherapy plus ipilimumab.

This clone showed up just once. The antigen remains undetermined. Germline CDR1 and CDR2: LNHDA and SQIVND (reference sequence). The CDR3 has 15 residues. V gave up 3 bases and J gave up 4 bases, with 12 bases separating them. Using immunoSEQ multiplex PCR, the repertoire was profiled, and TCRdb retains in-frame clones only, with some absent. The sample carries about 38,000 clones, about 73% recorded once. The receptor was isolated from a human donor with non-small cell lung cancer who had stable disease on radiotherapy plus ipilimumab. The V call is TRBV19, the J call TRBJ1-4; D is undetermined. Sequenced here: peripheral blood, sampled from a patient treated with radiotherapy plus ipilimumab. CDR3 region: CASSIGRRSNEKLFF. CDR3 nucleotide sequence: TGTGCCAGTAGTATCGGTAGGCGGAGTAATGAAAAACTGTTTTTT.